This section outlines one TCR beta chain sequence together with its context. Its antigen is not known. Assay: immunoSEQ multiplex PCR; the TCRdb copy retains only in-frame clones and omits some. The sample holds 20,000 to 30,000 clones, less than 95% seen once. Per the germline V gene, CDR1 is MRHNA and CDR2 is SNTAGT. The CDR3 covers 15 residues. The trim removed 0 bases at V and 4 bases at J, leaving 0 bases unmatched. The sample comes from a study of STAT3 mutations in large granular lymphocyte leukemia. Regarding the study as a whole: In some patients, a small highly pathogenic clone possibly went undetected. Clonal expansion was inferred from other time points because no sample existed at each clone's first appearance. In T-cell large granular lymphocyte leukemia, about half of patients showed multiple immunodominant subclonotypes. After therapy, about 35% of the 18 patients switched clonotypes, all new clones STAT3 wild type.

Sequencing was done on a sample of peripheral blood mononuclear cells. The receptor was derived from a man aged 40-50 years with T-cell large granular lymphocyte leukemia. Some clones in this sample may be carry-over from other donors' samples. The chain has TRBV6-4 and TRBJ2-3, with 11 positions matching TRBD2. Written as DNA, the CDR3 is TGTGCCAGCAGTGACTCTAGCGGGGGGGCAGATACGCAGTATTTT. The encoded protein is CASSDSSGGADTQYF.